This TCR beta chain was captured in a study of blood T cell repertoires in COVID-19. Study summary: T cells, B-cell-depleted T cells, or PBMCs provided the cDNA or gDNA that served as material.

Original processing methods: By means of reference gene primer amplification, nucleated cell counts were estimated. Some clones are missing from TCRdb's copy, which holds only in-frame ones; the method was immunoSEQ multiplex PCR. The DNA gave D and trimming, while V, J and clone size come from that table. This table has 95,000 to 100,000 clones, 90% to 95% appearing once. The length of the CDR3 is 16 residues. Looked up from germline, CDR1 is SNHLY and CDR2 is FYNNEI. V lost 6 bases, J lost 0 bases, and 15 bases lay in between. This clone was observed a handful of times. Sequencing input: peripheral blood. The clonotype was recovered from a man in his fifties or sixties with acute or convalescent COVID-19. The chain carries TRBV2 and TRBJ1-5; D perhaps matches TRBD1 (5 bases). The CDR3 sequence is CASRQTGGYSNQPQHF. CDR3 bases: TGTGCCAGCAGACAGACCGGGGGGTATAGCAATCAGCCCCAGCATTTT.